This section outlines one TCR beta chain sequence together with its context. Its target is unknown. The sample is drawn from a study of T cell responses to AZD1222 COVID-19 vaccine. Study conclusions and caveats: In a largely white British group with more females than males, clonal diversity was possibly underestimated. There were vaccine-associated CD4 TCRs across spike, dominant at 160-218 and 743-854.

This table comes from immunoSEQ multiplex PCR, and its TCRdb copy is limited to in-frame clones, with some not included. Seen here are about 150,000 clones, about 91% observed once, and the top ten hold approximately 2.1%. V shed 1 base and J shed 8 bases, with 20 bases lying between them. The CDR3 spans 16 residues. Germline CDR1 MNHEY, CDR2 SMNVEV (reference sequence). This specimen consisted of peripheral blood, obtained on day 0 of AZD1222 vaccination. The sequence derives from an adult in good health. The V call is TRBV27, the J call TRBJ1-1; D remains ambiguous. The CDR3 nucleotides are TGTGCCAGCAGTTTATTAGATTTCGCAGGACTTAAAGAAGCTTTCTTT. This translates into CASSLLDFAGLKEAFF.